This is a list of T cell receptor beta chains from one sample in a study of blood T cell repertoires in COVID-19. Some clones are missing from TCRdb's copy, which holds only in-frame ones; the method was immunoSEQ multiplex PCR. The sample comprises 250,000 to 400,000 clones, 88% of which are singletons, and 1.5% to 2% rests with the top ten. The sequencing input was peripheral blood. The source is a woman under 40 with COVID-19, enrolled during active disease. Both conserved end residues are part of each CDR3. D genes are given only for firm matches. Only part of the rows carry a size: once, few, many, or a class if the clone is expanded.

D	length	V	size	J	DNA	CDR3
TRBD1	13	TRBV28	NA	TRBJ1-1	TGTGCCAGCAGGCCAGGGGGCGCGACTGAAGCTTTCTTT	CASRPGGATEAFF
TRBD1	15	TRBV24-1	NA	TRBJ2-5	TGTGCCACCAGTGAATTGGGACAGGGAAAAGAGACCCAGTACTTC	CATSELGQGKETQYF
NA	19	TRBV7-9	few	TRBJ1-6	TGTGCCAGCAGTCCTGACGGACAGTTTACGAGCTCCTATAATTCACCCCTCCACTTT	CASSPDGQFTSSYNSPLHF
TRBD1	15	TRBV9	NA	TRBJ1-4	TGTGCCAGCAGCCCGACAGGGTGGGCTAATGAAAAACTGTTTTTT	CASSPTGWANEKLFF
NA	16	TRBV7-2	NA	TRBJ1-4	TGTGCCAGCAGCTCTAGCCCGGACAGTAGGAATGAAAAACTGTTTTTT	CASSSSPDSRNEKLFF
NA	13	TRBV4-1	NA	TRBJ1-1	TGCGCCAGCAGCCCCCCGGGGGATACTGAAGCTTTCTTT	CASSPPGDTEAFF
NA	14	TRBV6-6	once	TRBJ1-5	TGTGCCAGCAGGTTGCAGGGGAGCAATCAGCCCCAGCATTTT	CASRLQGSNQPQHF
NA	19	TRBV2	NA	TRBJ2-2	TGTGCCAGCAGTCAAAGGGGGGGTCCCCTCAATCCGAACACCGGGGAGCTGTTTTTT	CASSQRGGPLNPNTGELFF
NA	13	TRBV28	few	TRBJ1-1	TGTGCCAGCAGTTTCAGGGGCGGAACTGAAGCTTTCTTT	CASSFRGGTEAFF
NA	14	TRBV6-5	NA	TRBJ2-7	TGTGCCATCAACCCCCCGGGGAAGATCTACGAGCAGTACTTC	CAINPPGKIYEQYF
TRBD2	15	TRBV2	many	TRBJ2-2	TGTGCCAGCAGTGCAAGCGGGGGGGCGTTTGGGGAGCTGTTTTTT	CASSASGGAFGELFF
TRBD2	18	TRBV2	NA	TRBJ2-1	TGTGCCAGCAGGCCCGGACTAGCGGTCAAATCCTACTACAATGAGCAGTTCTTC	CASRPGLAVKSYYNEQFF
NA	13	TRBV7-2	once	TRBJ2-3	TGTGCCAGCAGCTTTGGACTTGGAGATACGCAGTATTTT	CASSFGLGDTQYF
TRBD1	17	TRBV19	NA	TRBJ1-5	TGTGCCAGTAGTGCAGGGACAGGGGGCGCGAGCAATCAGCCCCAGCATTTT	CASSAGTGGASNQPQHF
NA	12	TRBV3-1/TRBV3-2	NA	TRBJ1-2	TGTGCCAGCAGCCAATTAGACACTGGCTACACCTTC	CASSQLDTGYTF